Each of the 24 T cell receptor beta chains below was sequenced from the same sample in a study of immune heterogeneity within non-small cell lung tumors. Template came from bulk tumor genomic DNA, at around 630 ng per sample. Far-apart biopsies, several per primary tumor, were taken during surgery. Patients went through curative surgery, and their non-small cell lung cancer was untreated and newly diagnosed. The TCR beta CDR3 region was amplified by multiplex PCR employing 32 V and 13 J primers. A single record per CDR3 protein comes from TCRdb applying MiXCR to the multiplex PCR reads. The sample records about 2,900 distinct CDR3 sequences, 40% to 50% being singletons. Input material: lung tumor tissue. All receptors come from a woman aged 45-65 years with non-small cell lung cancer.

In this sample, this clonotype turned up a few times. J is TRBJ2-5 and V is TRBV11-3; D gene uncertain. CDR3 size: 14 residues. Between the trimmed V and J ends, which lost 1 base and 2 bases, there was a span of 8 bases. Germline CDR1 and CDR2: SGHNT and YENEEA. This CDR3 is CASSLAGPQETQYF. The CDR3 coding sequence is TGTGCCAGCAGCTTAGCAGGCCCACAAGAGACCCAGTACTTC.

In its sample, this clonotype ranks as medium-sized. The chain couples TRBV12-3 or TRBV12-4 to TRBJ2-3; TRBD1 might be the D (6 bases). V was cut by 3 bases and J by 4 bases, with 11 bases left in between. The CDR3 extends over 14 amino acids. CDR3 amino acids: CASSFRGSPDTQYF. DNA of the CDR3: TGTGCCAGCAGTTTCAGGGGTAGCCCAGATACGCAGTATTTT.

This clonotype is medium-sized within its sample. The CDR3: CSAGSGANVLTF. CDR3 coding DNA: TGCAGCGCCGGCTCTGGGGCCAACGTCCTGACTTTC. V usage is TRBV29-1 and J usage is TRBJ2-6; D call uncertain. Germline V CDR1 and CDR2: SQVTM, ANQGSEA. The CDR3 is 12 amino acids. Trimming took off 7 bases at V and 0 bases at J, with 4 bases between the two ends.

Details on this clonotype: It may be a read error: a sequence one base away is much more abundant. The CDR3 nucleotides read TGTGCCAGCAGCTCCCGGGCAGGGGTCGTCACCGGGGAGCTGTTTTTT. The encoded protein is CASSSRAGVVTGELFF. The chain recombines TRBV7-2 with TRBJ2-2, with D perhaps TRBD1 (6 bases). The germline CDR1 and CDR2 sequences are SGHTA and FQGNSA. CDR3 size: 16 residues. V lost 4 bases and J lost 4, with 16 bases in between. Variable domain in full (rest from reference TRBV7-2 and TRBJ2-2): GAGVSQSPSNKVTEKGKDVELRCDPISGHTALYWYRQSLGQGLEFLIYFQGNSAPDKSGLPSDRFSAERTGGSVSTLTIQRTQQEDSAVYLCASSSRAGVVTGELFFGEGSRLTVL.

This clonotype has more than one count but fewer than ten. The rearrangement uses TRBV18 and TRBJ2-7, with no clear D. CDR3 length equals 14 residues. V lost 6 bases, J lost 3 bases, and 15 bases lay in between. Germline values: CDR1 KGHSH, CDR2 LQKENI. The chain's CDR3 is CASSTGSGFYEQYF. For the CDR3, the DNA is TGTGCCAGCTCGACCGGGTCCGGGTTCTACGAGCAGTACTTC.

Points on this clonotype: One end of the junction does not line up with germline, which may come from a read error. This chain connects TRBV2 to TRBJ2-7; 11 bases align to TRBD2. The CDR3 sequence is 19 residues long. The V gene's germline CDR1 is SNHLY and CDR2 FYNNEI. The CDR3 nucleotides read TGTGTCAGCAGAAAACGGCTAGCGGGAGGACCCCTGAGCTCCTACGAGCAGTACTTC. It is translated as CVSRKRLAGGPLSSYEQYF.

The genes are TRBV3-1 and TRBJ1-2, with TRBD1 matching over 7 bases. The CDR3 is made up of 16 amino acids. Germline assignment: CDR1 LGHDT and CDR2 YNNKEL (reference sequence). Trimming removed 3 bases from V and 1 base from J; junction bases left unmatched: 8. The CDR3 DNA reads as TGTGCCAGCAGCCAGGGAAGGGGGCTGATTAACTATGGCTACACCTTC. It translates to CASSQGRGLINYGYTF.

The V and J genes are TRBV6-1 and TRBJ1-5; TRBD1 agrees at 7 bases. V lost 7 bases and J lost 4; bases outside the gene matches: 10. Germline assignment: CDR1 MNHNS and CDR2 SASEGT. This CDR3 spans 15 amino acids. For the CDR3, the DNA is TGTGCCAGCAAACGGGGGGCAGGGGGAAATCAGCCCCAGCATTTT. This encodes CASKRGAGGNQPQHF.

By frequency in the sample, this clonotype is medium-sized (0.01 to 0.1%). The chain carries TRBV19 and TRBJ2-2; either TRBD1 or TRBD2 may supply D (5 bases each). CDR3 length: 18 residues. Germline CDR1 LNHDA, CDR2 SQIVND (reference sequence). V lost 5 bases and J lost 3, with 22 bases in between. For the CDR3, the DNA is TGTGCCAGTAGTCACCTTCGGGGCATTAAGACCGACACCGGGGAGCTGTTTTTT. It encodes CASSHLRGIKTDTGELFF.

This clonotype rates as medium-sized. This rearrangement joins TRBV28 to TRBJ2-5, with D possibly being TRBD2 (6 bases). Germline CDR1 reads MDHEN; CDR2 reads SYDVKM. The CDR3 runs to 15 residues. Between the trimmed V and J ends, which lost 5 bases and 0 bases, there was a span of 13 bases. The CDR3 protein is CASSPGLAYQETQYF. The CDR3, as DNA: TGTGCCAGCAGTCCGGGACTGGCTTACCAAGAGACCCAGTACTTC.

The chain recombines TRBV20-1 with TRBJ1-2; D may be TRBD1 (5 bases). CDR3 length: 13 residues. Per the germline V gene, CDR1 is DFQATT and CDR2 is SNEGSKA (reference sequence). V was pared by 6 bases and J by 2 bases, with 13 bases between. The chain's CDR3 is CSASDITNYGYTF. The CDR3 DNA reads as TGCAGTGCGTCGGACATTACCAACTATGGCTACACCTTC.

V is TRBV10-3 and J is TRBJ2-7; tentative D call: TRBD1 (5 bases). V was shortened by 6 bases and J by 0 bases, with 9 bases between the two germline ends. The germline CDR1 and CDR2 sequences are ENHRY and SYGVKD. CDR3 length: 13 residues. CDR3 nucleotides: TGTGCCATCAGCCTACAGGTCTCCTACGAGCAGTACTTC. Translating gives CAISLQVSYEQYF.

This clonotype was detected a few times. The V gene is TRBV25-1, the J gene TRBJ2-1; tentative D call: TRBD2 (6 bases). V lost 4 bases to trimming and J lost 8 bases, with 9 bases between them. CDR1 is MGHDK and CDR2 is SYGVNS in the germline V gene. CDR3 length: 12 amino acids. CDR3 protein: CASSASGDEQFF. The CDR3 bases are TGTGCCAGCAGTGCATCGGGGGATGAGCAGTTCTTC.

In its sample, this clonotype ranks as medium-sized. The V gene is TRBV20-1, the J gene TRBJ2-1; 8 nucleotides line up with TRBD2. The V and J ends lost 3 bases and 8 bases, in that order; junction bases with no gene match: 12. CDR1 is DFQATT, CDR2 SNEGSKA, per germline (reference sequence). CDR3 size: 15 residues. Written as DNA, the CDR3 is TGCAGTGCTAGGGCCGGGACTAGTATAAATCATGAGCAGTTCTTC. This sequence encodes CSARAGTSINHEQFF.

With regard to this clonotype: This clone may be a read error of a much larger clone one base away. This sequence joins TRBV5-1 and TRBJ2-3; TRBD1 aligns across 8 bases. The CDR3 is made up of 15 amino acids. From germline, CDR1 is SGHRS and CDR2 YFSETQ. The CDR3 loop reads CASSGGTGHTDRQYF. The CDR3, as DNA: TGCGCCAGCAGCGGGGGGACAGGTCACACAGATAGGCAGTATTTT.

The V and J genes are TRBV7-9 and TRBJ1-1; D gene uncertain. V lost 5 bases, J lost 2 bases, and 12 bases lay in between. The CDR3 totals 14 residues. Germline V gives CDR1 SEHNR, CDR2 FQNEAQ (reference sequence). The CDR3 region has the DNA TGTGCCAGCAGCGCTCGGGGAACTAACACTGAAGCTTTCTTT. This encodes CASSARGTNTEAFF.

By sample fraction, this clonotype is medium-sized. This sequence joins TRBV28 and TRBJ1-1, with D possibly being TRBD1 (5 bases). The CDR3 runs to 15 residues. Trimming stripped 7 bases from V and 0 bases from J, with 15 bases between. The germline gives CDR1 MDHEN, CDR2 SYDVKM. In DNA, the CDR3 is TGTGCCAGCACCGACCCGGGACGGCTGAACACTGAAGCTTTCTTT. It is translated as CASTDPGRLNTEAFF.

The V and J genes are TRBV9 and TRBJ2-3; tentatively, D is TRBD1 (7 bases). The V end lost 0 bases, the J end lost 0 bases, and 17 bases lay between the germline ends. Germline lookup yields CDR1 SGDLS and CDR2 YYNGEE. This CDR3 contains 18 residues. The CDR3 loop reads CASSVAPGGQGSTDTQYF. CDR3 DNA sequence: TGTGCCAGCAGCGTAGCTCCAGGGGGGCAGGGTAGCACAGATACGCAGTATTTT. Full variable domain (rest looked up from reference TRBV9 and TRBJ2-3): DSGVTQTPKHLITATGQRVTLRCSPRSGDLSVYWYQQSLDQGLQFLIQYYNGEERAKGNILERFSAQQFPDLHSELNLSSLELGDSALYFCASSVAPGGQGSTDTQYFGPGTRLTVL.

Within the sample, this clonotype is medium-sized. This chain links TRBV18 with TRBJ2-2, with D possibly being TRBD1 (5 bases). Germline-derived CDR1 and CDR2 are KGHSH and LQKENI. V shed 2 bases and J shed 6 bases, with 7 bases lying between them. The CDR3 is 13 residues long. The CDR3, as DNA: TGTGCCAGCTCACCAACAGGCTCCGGGGAGCTGTTTTTT. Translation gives CASSPTGSGELFF.

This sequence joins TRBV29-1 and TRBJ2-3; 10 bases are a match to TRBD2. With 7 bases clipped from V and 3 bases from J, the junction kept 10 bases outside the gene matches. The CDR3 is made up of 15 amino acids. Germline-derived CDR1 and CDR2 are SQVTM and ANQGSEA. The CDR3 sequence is CSGRTSGFLTDTQYF. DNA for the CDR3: TGCAGCGGCCGGACTAGCGGCTTCCTTACAGATACGCAGTATTTT.

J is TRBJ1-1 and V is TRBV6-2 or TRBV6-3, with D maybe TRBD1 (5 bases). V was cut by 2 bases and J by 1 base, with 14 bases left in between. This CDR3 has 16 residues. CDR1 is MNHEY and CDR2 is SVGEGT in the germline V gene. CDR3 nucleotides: TGTGCCAGCAGTTACCGGTCAGGCAGGGAGAACACTGAAGCTTTCTTT. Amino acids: CASSYRSGRENTEAFF.

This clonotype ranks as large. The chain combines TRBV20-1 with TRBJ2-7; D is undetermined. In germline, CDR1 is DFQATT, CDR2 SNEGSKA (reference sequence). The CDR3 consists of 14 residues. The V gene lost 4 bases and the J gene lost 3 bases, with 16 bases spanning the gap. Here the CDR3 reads CSAISRDGNYEQYF. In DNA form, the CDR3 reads TGCAGTGCTATTTCTAGGGATGGGAACTACGAGCAGTACTTC.

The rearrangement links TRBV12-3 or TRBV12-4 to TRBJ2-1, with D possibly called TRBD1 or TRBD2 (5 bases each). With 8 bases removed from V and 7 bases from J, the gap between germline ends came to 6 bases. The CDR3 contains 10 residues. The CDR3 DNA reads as TGTGCCAGCGAGGGGAATGAGCAGTTCTTC. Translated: CASEGNEQFF.

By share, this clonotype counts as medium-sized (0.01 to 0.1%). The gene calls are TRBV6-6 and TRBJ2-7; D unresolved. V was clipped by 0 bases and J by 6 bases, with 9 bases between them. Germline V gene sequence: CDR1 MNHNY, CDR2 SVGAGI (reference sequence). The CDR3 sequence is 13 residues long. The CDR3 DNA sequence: TGTGCCAGCAGTTACTCGAACTGGGGCGAGCAGTACTTC. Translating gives CASSYSNWGEQYF.